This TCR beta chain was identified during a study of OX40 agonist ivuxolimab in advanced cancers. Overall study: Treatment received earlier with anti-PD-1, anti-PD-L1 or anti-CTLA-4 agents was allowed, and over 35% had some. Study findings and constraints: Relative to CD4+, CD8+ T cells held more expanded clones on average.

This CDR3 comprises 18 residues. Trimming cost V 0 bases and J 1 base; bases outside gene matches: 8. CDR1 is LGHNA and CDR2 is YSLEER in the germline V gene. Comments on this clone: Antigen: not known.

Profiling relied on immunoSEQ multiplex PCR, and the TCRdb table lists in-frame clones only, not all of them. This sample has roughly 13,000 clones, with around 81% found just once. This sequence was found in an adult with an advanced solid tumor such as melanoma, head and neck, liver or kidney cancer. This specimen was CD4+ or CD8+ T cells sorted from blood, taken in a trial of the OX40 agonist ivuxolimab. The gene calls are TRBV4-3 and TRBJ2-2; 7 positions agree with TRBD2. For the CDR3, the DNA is TGCGCCAGCAGCCAAGAGGGGCTAGCGGAGATGAACACCGGGGAGCTGTTTTTT. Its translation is CASSQEGLAEMNTGELFF.